The entry below describes one T cell receptor (beta chain). This sample is drawn from a study of patients and donors after allogeneic stem cell transplantation. TCRdb reanalysed the RT-PCR reads using MiXCR and keeps one entry per CDR3 protein. The table includes under 170,000 distinct CDR3 sequences, 30% to 45% detected once. Germline CDR1 SGDLS, CDR2 YYNGEE. The V end was cut by 3 bases, the J end by 1 base, with 16 bases between. The CDR3 runs to 16 residues. This receptor was identified in a human donor who was either an allogeneic HSCT recipient or a stem cell or donor lymphocyte infusion donor (not recorded which). It is not recorded whose cells these are; they may come from a transplant donor. This chain joins TRBV9 and TRBJ1-2; no clear D. The sample taken for sequencing was blood, either unsorted or a sorted T cell fraction (not recorded which). The CDR3 bases are TGTGCCAGCAGCGCAACCCAGTCCCCCGGTAACTATGGCTACACCTTC. Translating gives CASSATQSPGNYGYTF.